This passage covers 30 T cell receptor beta chains from one sample sequenced in a study of cytomegalovirus exposure and HLA in healthy donors. In the PCR, 60 Vbeta and 13 Jbeta primers were used. TCRdb's table, derived via immunoSEQ multiplex PCR, lists solely in-frame clones and lacks some. The sample lists more than 50,000 clones, around 72% seen once, with 20% to 25% in the top ten. The sample consisted of PBMCs. The receptors stem from a woman aged 45-65 years in good health and CMV-seropositive.

The rearrangement links TRBV5-1 to TRBJ1-5; D uncertain. The CDR3 is made up of 15 amino acids. Germline V gene data show CDR1 as SGHRS and CDR2 as YFSETQ. Trimming removed 5 bases from V and 1 base from J, with 13 bases in between. As DNA, the CDR3 is TGCGCCAGCAGACGGGGATACGGAAGCAATCAGCCCCAGCATTTT. It specifies CASRRGYGSNQPQHF. Filled out from reference TRBV5-1 and TRBJ1-5, the complete variable domain reads KAGVTQTPRYLIKTRGQQVTLSCSPISGHRSVSWYQQTPGQGLQFLFEYFSETQRNKGNFPGRFSGRQFSNSRSEMNVSTLELGDSALYLCASRRGYGSNQPQHFGDGTRLSIL.

The J gene is TRBJ2-1, the V gene TRBV7-3, with 11 positions matching TRBD2. The CDR3 has 15 residues. Looked up from germline, CDR1 is SGHTA and CDR2 is FQGTGA. The V segment lost 2 bases and the J segment 6 bases; nucleotides outside the gene matches: 3. The CDR3 DNA sequence: TGTGCCAGCAGCTTAGTACTAGCGGGGGCCAATGAGCAGTTCTTC. It codes for CASSLVLAGANEQFF.

The chain carries TRBV9 and TRBJ2-1, with 8 bases matching TRBD2. This CDR3 comprises 12 residues. Germline CDR1 SGDLS, CDR2 YYNGEE. V shed 4 bases, J shed 6 bases, and the junction held 0 bases outside the gene matches. CDR3 protein: CASSTSGNEQFF. The CDR3, as DNA: TGTGCCAGCAGCACTAGCGGCAATGAGCAGTTCTTC.

This clone appeared a few times. The chain couples TRBV2 to TRBJ2-5; possible D gene TRBD2, 5 bases. Germline V gene data show CDR1 as SNHLY and CDR2 as FYNNEI. Trimming cost V 7 bases and J 7 bases, with 16 bases left between them. The CDR3 length is 13 residues. CDR3 in DNA: TGTGCCAGCACTGTGGACCTCGAGGGGACCCAGTACTTC. Translating it yields CASTVDLEGTQYF. Combining the CDR3 with reference TRBV2 and TRBJ2-5 gives the whole variable domain EPEVTQTPSHQVTQMGQEVILRCVPISNHLYFYWYRQILGQKVEFLVSFYNNEISEKSEIFDDQFSVERPDGSNFTLKIRSTKLEDSAMYFCASTVDLEGTQYFGPGTRLLVL.

The J gene is TRBJ2-6, the V gene TRBV7-2; no firm D call. The germline gives CDR1 SGHTA, CDR2 FQGNSA. The CDR3 has 15 residues. With 5 bases removed from V and 0 bases from J, the gap between germline ends came to 8 bases. CDR3 coding DNA: TGTGCCAGCAGCGCGAACCCCTCTGGGGCCAACGTCCTGACTTTC. Protein sequence: CASSANPSGANVLTF.

In this sample, this clone turned up a few times. It is likely a read error: a sequence one base away is far more abundant. Different DNA sequences within this sample yield the same CDR3. The chain recombines TRBV6-1 with TRBJ2-6, with 9 bases identical to TRBD1. The length of the CDR3 is 17 residues. Germline CDR1 reads MNHNS; CDR2 reads SASEGT. The CDR3 DNA is TGTGCCAGTAGTGGGACGCGGACAGGGGTAGGGGCCAACGTCCTGACTTTC. This gives the protein CASSGTRTGVGANVLTF.

V gene TRBV5-5 combines with J gene TRBJ1-2; D is possibly TRBD1 (5 bases). Germline CDR1 is SGHKS and CDR2 is YYEKEE (reference sequence). CDR3 length: 13 amino acids. Trimming took off 4 bases at V and 7 bases at J, with 14 bases between the two ends. The CDR3, as DNA: TGTGCCAGCAGCATAGACAGTGCCCTTGGCTACACCTTC. This gives the protein CASSIDSALGYTF.

The chain employs TRBV30 and TRBJ1-2, with D possibly TRBD1 on 6 matching bases. Trimming stripped 1 base from V and 4 bases from J, with 10 bases between. In germline, CDR1 is GTSNPN, CDR2 SVGIG (reference sequence). This CDR3 contains 13 residues. The CDR3 spells CAWSARTAYGYTF. CDR3 DNA sequence: TGTGCCTGGAGTGCCCGGACAGCCTATGGCTACACCTTC.

The rearrangement joins TRBV7-2 to TRBJ2-5; a possible D gene is TRBD1 (5 bases). This CDR3 region has 14 residues. The germline V and J ends were trimmed by 5 bases and 4 bases, with 14 bases remaining between them. The germline V gene encodes CDR1 SGHTA and CDR2 FQGNSA. The CDR3 loop is CASSVQDGIETQYF. The CDR3 region has the DNA TGTGCCAGCAGCGTACAGGACGGCATAGAGACCCAGTACTTC.

This clone was picked up one time. The chain carries TRBV19 and TRBJ2-1; 12 bases line up with TRBD2. Germline assignment: CDR1 LNHDA and CDR2 SQIVND (reference sequence). The CDR3 has 15 amino acids. V gave up 5 bases and J gave up 8 bases; unmatched junction bases: 7. CDR3 nucleotide sequence: TGTGCCAGTAGTGGCCTAGCGGGGGGGGGCGATGAGCAGTTCTTC. Protein product: CASSGLAGGGDEQFF.

The V gene is TRBV10-3, the J gene TRBJ2-1, with 7 nucleotides matching TRBD1. The germline CDR1 and CDR2 sequences are ENHRY and SYGVKD. The junction had 10 bases not matched to a gene; V was cut back by 5 bases and J by 9 bases. The CDR3 spans 14 residues. The CDR3 region is CAISTGQYDPEQFF. DNA for the CDR3: TGTGCCATCAGTACGGGACAGTATGACCCTGAGCAGTTCTTC.

This clone was observed once. V and J are TRBV29-1 and TRBJ2-1; a possible D gene is TRBD2 (6 bases). Germline assignment: CDR1 SQVTM and CDR2 ANQGSEA. Trimming pared 1 base from V and 12 bases from J, leaving 22 bases between. The CDR3 totals 15 residues. Here the CDR3 DNA reads TGCAGCGTTGAAGGTGGCGAGACGGGGGTTCAGGGGCAGTTCTTC. This codes for CSVEGGETGVQGQFF.

This clone was counted only a few times. The CDR3 region has the DNA TGCGCCAGCAGCCAGCAACCGGGACTAGAGCATACGCAGTATTTT. It specifies CASSQQPGLEHTQYF. The chain links TRBV5-1 to TRBJ2-3; 8 nucleotides agree with TRBD2. This CDR3 region has 15 residues. The V gene end was trimmed by 4 bases and the J gene end by 7 bases; junction bases not matched to a gene: 11. CDR1 and CDR2 (germline): SGHRS, YFSETQ.

V usage is TRBV5-4 and J usage is TRBJ1-2; no definite D call. The CDR3 loop spans 12 amino acids. Germline lookup yields CDR1 SGHNT and CDR2 YYREEE (reference sequence). The germline V and J ends were trimmed by 4 bases and 7 bases, with 11 bases remaining between them. This CDR3 reads CASSDSPGGYTF. DNA of the CDR3: TGTGCCAGCAGCGATTCGCCGGGTGGCTACACCTTC.

This chain uses TRBV4-1 with TRBJ2-3; TRBD2 aligns across 9 bases. Germline-derived CDR1 and CDR2 are MGHRA and YSYEKL. This CDR3 contains 15 residues. Germline trimming cut 2 bases from V and 5 bases from J; bases unmatched to any gene: 5. The CDR3 loop reads CASSQPSGVEDTQYF. The CDR3 DNA sequence: TGCGCCAGCAGCCAACCTAGCGGGGTGGAAGATACGCAGTATTTT.

This clone came up once. The chain links TRBV7-9 to TRBJ1-6, with D tentatively TRBD1 (6 bases). The CDR3 sequence is 14 residues long. V was clipped by 1 base and J by 8 bases, with 9 bases between them. Per the germline V gene, CDR1 is SEHNR and CDR2 is FQNEAQ (reference sequence). The CDR3 is CASSLVQGHSPLHF. In DNA form, the CDR3 reads TGTGCCAGCAGCTTAGTGCAGGGGCATTCACCCCTCCACTTT.

This rearrangement joins TRBV15 to TRBJ2-3; D is unresolved. Trimming cost V 3 bases and J 2 bases, with 6 bases left between them. Germline assignment: CDR1 LNHNV and CDR2 YYDKDF (reference sequence). The CDR3 is 13 residues long. CDR3 in amino acids: CATSSSNTDTQYF. The CDR3 coding sequence is TGTGCCACCAGCAGTTCTAACACAGATACGCAGTATTTT.

The gene calls are TRBV19 and TRBJ2-7; D may be TRBD2 (6 bases). Germline values: CDR1 LNHDA, CDR2 SQIVND (reference sequence). Trimming shortened V by 4 bases and J by 2 bases, and 9 bases separated the two germline ends. This CDR3 contains 13 residues. The CDR3 here is CASSRGEAYEQYF. CDR3 DNA sequence: TGTGCCAGTAGTAGGGGGGAAGCCTACGAGCAGTACTTC.

The CDR3 DNA sequence: TGTGCCAGCAGCTCTCGGGAGTTTTCGCAGTATTTT. Its protein is CASSSREFSQYF. The chain is built from TRBV11-2 and TRBJ2-3, with D maybe TRBD2 (6 bases). The CDR3 contains 12 residues. Germline lookup yields CDR1 SGHAT and CDR2 FQNNGV. Trimming took 4 bases from V and 10 from J, leaving 12 bases between them.

For the CDR3, the DNA is TGTGCCAGCTCCACACGGACTAGCGGACGGGGGGAGCTGTTTTTT. This encodes CASSTRTSGRGELFF. The genes are TRBV7-9 and TRBJ2-2; 10 bases line up with TRBD2. The V and J ends lost 8 bases and 8 bases, in that order; junction bases with no gene match: 11. CDR1 and CDR2 (germline): SEHNR, FQNEAQ (reference sequence). The CDR3 loop spans 15 amino acids.

This chain connects TRBV7-3 to TRBJ2-7; D is perhaps TRBD2 (6 bases). Germline assignment: CDR1 SGHTA and CDR2 FQGTGA. V was clipped by 2 bases and J by 6 bases, with 8 bases between them. The CDR3 is 12 residues long. This CDR3 is CASSLQGGEQYF. The CDR3 nucleotides read TGTGCCAGCAGCTTACAGGGAGGCGAGCAGTACTTC.

The CDR3 region is CASSAGAGGSYEQYF. The CDR3 nucleotides are TGTGCCAGCAGTGCTGGAGCGGGTGGCTCCTACGAGCAGTACTTC. The genes are TRBV2 and TRBJ2-7; tentatively, D is TRBD2 (6 bases). The V and J ends lost 4 bases and 0 bases respectively, with 13 bases between them. CDR3 length: 15 residues. From germline, CDR1 is SNHLY and CDR2 FYNNEI. The entire variable domain, with the rest obtained from reference TRBV2 and TRBJ2-7, is as follows: EPEVTQTPSHQVTQMGQEVILRCVPISNHLYFYWYRQILGQKVEFLVSFYNNEISEKSEIFDDQFSVERPDGSNFTLKIRSTKLEDSAMYFCASSAGAGGSYEQYFGPGTRLTVT.

This sequence joins TRBV4-1 and TRBJ2-2; perhaps TRBD1 as D (6 bases). The CDR3 sequence is 15 residues long. Germline V gene data show CDR1 as MGHRA and CDR2 as YSYEKL. V shed 2 bases and J shed 3 bases, with 10 bases lying between them. The DNA of the CDR3 is TGCGCCAGCAGCCAACGACAGGTCGACACCGGGGAGCTGTTTTTT. Residues: CASSQRQVDTGELFF.

The V gene is TRBV7-7, the J gene TRBJ1-2; D not resolved. CDR3 length: 12 amino acids. The V gene's germline CDR1 is SSHAT and CDR2 FNYEAQ (reference sequence). CDR3 DNA: TGTGCTGCCCCGCCCCCCAGCTATGGCTACACCTTC. This codes for CAAPPPSYGYTF.

This clone was recorded once. The genes are TRBV2 and TRBJ2-5; no reliable D call. V lost 3 bases and J lost 1, with 6 bases in between. Germline assignment: CDR1 SNHLY and CDR2 FYNNEI. The CDR3 is made up of 13 amino acids. The CDR3 reads CASSDQFQETQYF. In nucleotides, the CDR3 is TGTGCCAGCAGTGATCAGTTCCAAGAGACCCAGTACTTC.

This clone has only one observation. The chain employs TRBV19 and TRBJ2-5; a weak D match, TRBD2 (6 bases). The length of the CDR3 is 13 residues. Germline CDR1 reads LNHDA; CDR2 reads SQIVND (reference sequence). Trimming shortened V by 0 bases and J by 4 bases, and 6 bases separated the two germline ends. CDR3 protein: CASSIEGGETQYF. The CDR3 bases are TGTGCCAGTAGTATAGAGGGAGGAGAGACCCAGTACTTC.

The chain employs TRBV4-2 and TRBJ2-1, with 8 positions matching TRBD2. Germline V CDR1 and CDR2: LGHNA, YNFKEQ. Trimming at V came to 0 bases and at J to 10 bases, leaving 11 bases not matched to a gene. This CDR3 contains 16 residues. CDR3 DNA: TGTGCCAGCAGCCAAGATCTGGCTAGCGGGTCTAGGGAGCAGTTCTTC. As protein: CASSQDLASGSREQFF.

The gene calls are TRBV7-8 and TRBJ1-5; 9 bases align to TRBD1. From germline, CDR1 is SGHVS and CDR2 FQNEAQ. The CDR3 is 15 residues long. J lost 5 bases, V lost 2 bases, and 4 bases had no gene match. CDR3 region: CASSLRRQGDQPQHF. CDR3 sequence (DNA): TGTGCCAGCAGCTTACGTCGACAGGGGGATCAGCCCCAGCATTTT. Variable domain in full (rest from reference TRBV7-8 and TRBJ1-5): GAGVSQSPRYKVAKRGQDVALRCDPISGHVSLFWYQQALGQGPEFLTYFQNEAQLDKSGLPSDRFFAERPEGSVSTLKIQRTQQEDSAVYLCASSLRRQGDQPQHFGDGTRLSIL.

The rearrangement uses TRBV2 and TRBJ2-7, with TRBD1 matching over 8 bases. The junction had 5 bases not matched to a gene; V was cut back by 1 base and J by 0 bases. The CDR3 loop spans 16 amino acids. Germline CDR1 and CDR2: SNHLY and FYNNEI. For the CDR3, the DNA is TGTGCCAGCAGTGAAGGATCCGGGACAGGCTCCTACGAGCAGTACTTC. Protein sequence: CASSEGSGTGSYEQYF.

This clone was observed a single time. This chain connects TRBV15 to TRBJ1-5, with D tentatively TRBD1 (5 bases). The CDR3 contains 15 residues. Germline CDR1 reads LNHNV; CDR2 reads YYDKDF (reference sequence). The V and J ends lost 0 bases and 5 bases respectively, with 11 bases between them. In nucleotides, the CDR3 is TGTGCCACCAGCAGAGATACAGGAGAGGATCAGCCCCAGCATTTT. It translates to CATSRDTGEDQPQHF. Full variable domain (rest looked up from reference TRBV15 and TRBJ1-5): DAMVIQNPRYQVTQFGKPVTLSCSQTLNHNVMYWYQQKSSQAPKLLFHYYDKDFNNEADTPDNFQSRRPNTSFCFLDIRSPGLGDTAMYLCATSRDTGEDQPQHFGDGTRLSIL.